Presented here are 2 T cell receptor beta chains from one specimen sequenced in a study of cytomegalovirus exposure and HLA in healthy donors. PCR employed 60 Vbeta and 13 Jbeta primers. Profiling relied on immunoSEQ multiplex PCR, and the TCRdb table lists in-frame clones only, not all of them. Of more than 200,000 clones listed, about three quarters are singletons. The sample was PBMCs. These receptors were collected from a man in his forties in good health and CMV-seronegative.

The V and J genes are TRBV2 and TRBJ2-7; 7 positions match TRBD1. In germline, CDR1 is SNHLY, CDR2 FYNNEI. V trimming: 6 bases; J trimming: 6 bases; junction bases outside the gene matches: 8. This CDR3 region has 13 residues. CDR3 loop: CASRADRAGEQYF. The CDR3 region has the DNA TGTGCCAGCAGGGCTGACAGGGCTGGCGAGCAGTACTTC.

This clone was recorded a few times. The CDR3 region has the DNA TGTGCTAGTGGTTGGGGACAGGGGGAGACCCAGTACTTC. Its protein product is CASGWGQGETQYF. The chain recombines TRBV12-5 with TRBJ2-5, with 10 bases identical to TRBD1. The germline V gene encodes CDR1 LGHNT and CDR2 FRNRAP. The CDR3 spans 13 residues. V lost 4 bases, J lost 5 bases, and 1 base stayed unmatched.